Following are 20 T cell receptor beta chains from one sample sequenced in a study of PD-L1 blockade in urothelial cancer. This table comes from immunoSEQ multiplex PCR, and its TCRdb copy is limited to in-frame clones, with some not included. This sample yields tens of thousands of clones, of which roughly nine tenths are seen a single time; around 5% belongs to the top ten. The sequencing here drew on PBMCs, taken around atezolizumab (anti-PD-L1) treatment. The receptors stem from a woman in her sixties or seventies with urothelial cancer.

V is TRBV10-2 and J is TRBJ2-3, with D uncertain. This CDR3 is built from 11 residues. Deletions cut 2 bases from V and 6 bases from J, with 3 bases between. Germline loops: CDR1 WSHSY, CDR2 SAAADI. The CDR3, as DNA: TGCGCCAGCAGTGAGGGCGATACGCAGTATTTT. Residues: CASSEGDTQYF.

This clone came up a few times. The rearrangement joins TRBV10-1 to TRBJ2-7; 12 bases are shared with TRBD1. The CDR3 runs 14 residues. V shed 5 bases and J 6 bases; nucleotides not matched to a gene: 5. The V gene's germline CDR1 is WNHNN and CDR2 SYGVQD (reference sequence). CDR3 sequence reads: CASSRDRGRPEQYF. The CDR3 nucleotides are TGCGCCAGCAGTCGGGACAGGGGGCGCCCCGAGCAGTACTTC.

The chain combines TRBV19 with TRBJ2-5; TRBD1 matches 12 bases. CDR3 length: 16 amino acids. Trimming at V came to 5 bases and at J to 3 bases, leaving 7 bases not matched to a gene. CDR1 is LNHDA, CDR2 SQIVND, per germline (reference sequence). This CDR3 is CASSPPGTGGEETQYF. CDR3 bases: TGTGCCAGTAGTCCCCCCGGGACAGGGGGCGAAGAGACCCAGTACTTC.

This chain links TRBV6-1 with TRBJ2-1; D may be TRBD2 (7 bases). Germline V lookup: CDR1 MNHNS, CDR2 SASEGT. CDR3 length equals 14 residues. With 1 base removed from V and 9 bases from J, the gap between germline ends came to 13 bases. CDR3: CASSEVGGPSEQFF. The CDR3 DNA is TGTGCCAGCAGTGAAGTGGGGGGGCCCAGTGAGCAGTTCTTC.

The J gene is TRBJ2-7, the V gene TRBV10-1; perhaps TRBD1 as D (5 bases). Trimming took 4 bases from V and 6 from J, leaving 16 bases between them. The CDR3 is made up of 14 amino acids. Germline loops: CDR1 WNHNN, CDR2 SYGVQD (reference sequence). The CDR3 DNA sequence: TGCGCCAGCAGTGTGGCAGGGTCAAGTGGCGAGCAGTACTTC. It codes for CASSVAGSSGEQYF.

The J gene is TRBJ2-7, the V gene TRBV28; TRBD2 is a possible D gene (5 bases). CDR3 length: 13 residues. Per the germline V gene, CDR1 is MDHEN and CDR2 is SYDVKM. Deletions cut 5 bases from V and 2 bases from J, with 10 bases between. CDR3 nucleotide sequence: TGTGCCAGCAGTCAGCGGAGTCCCTACGAGCAGTACTTC. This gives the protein CASSQRSPYEQYF. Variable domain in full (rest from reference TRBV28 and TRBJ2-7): DVKVTQSSRYLVKRTGEKVFLECVQDMDHENMFWYRQDPGLGLRLIYFSYDVKMKEKGDIPEGYSVSREKKERFSLILESASTNQTSMYLCASSQRSPYEQYFGPGTRLTVT.

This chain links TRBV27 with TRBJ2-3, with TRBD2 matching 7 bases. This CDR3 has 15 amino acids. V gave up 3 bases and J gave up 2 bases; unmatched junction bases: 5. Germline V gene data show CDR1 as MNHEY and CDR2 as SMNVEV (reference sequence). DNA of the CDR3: TGTGCCAGCAGTTTTCGTGGGGGGGACACAGATACGCAGTATTTT. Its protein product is CASSFRGGDTDTQYF.

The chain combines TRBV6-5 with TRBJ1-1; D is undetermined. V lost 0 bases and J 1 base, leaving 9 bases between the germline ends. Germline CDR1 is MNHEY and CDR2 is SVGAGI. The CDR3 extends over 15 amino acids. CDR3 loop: CASSYSNSPNTEAFF. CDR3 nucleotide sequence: TGTGCCAGCAGTTACTCGAACAGCCCGAACACTGAAGCTTTCTTT.

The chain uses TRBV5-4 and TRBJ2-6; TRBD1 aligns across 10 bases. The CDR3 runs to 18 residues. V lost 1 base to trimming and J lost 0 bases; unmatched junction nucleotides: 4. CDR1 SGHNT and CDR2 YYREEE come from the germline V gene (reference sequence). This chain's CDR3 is CASSLWTGGISGANVLTF. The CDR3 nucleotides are TGTGCCAGCAGCTTGTGGACAGGGGGAATCTCTGGGGCCAACGTCCTGACTTTC.

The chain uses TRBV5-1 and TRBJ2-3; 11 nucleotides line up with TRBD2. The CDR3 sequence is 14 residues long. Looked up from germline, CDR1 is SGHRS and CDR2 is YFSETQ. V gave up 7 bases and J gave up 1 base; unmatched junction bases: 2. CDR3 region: CASVTSGGTDTQYF. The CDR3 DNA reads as TGCGCCAGCGTGACTAGCGGGGGCACAGATACGCAGTATTTT.

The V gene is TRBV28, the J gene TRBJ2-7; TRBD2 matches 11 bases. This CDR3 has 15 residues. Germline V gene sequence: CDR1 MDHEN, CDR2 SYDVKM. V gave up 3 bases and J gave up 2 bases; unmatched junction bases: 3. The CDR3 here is CASSFLAGGTYEQYF. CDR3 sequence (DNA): TGTGCCAGCAGTTTCTTAGCGGGAGGGACCTACGAGCAGTACTTC. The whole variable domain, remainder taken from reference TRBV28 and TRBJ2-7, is DVKVTQSSRYLVKRTGEKVFLECVQDMDHENMFWYRQDPGLGLRLIYFSYDVKMKEKGDIPEGYSVSREKKERFSLILESASTNQTSMYLCASSFLAGGTYEQYFGPGTRLTVT.

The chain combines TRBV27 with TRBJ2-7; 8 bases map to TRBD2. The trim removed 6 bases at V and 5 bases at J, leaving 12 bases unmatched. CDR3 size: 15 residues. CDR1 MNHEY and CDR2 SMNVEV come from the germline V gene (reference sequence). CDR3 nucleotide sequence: TGTGCCAGCAGCGCCATAGCGGGATCGGGTAACGAGCAGTACTTC. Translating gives CASSAIAGSGNEQYF.

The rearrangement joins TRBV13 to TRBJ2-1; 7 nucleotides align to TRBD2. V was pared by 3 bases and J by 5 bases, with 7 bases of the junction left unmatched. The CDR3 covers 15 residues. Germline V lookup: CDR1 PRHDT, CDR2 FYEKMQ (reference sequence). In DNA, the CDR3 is TGTGCCAGCAGCTTTGACGGCGGGGGAAACAATGAGCAGTTCTTC. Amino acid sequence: CASSFDGGGNNEQFF.

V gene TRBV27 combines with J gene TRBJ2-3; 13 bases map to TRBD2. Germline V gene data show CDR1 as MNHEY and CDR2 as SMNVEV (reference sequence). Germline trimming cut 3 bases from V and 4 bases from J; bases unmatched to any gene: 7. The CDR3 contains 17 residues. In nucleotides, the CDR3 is TGTGCCAGCAGTTTGATCACTAGCGGGGGGGGTGCAGATACGCAGTATTTT. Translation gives CASSLITSGGGADTQYF.

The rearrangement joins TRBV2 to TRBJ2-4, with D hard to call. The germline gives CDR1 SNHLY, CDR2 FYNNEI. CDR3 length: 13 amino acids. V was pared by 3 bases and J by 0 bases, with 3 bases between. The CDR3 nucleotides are TGTGCCAGCAGTGACTTAGCCAAAAACATTCAGTACTTC. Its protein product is CASSDLAKNIQYF.

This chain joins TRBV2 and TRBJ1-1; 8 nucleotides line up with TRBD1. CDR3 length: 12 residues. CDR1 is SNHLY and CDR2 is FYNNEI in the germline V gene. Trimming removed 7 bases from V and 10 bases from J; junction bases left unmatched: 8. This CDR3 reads CASTIGQGSAFF. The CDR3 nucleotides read TGTGCCAGCACCATTGGACAGGGTTCAGCTTTCTTT. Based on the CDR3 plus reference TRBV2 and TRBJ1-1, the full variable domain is EPEVTQTPSHQVTQMGQEVILRCVPISNHLYFYWYRQILGQKVEFLVSFYNNEISEKSEIFDDQFSVERPDGSNFTLKIRSTKLEDSAMYFCASTIGQGSAFFGQGTRLTVV.

CDR3 nucleotide sequence: TGTGCCAGCAGCTTAGCGGGCCAGGGTCTCGCCCGCGAGCAGTACTTC. Its translation: CASSLAGQGLAREQYF. This rearrangement joins TRBV7-8 to TRBJ2-7, with a possible D match to TRBD1 (5 bases). Germline CDR1 and CDR2: SGHVS and FQNEAQ. The CDR3 is made up of 16 amino acids. The V end was cut by 0 bases, the J end by 6 bases, with 18 bases between.

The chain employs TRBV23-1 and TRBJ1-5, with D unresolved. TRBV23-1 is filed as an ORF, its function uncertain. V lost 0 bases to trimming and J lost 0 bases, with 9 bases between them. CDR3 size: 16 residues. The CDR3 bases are TGCGCCAGCAGTCAATCGCCACAGCCTAGCAATCAGCCCCAGCATTTT. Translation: CASSQSPQPSNQPQHF.

The CDR3 loop reads CASSQYLGGKSEQFF. DNA of the CDR3: TGCGCCAGCAGCCAATACTTAGGGGGAAAAAGCGAGCAGTTCTTC. J is TRBJ2-1 and V is TRBV4-1; TRBD1 is a possible D gene (6 bases). Trimming took off 2 bases at V and 10 bases at J, with 18 bases between the two ends. The length of the CDR3 is 15 residues. Germline CDR1 MGHRA, CDR2 YSYEKL.

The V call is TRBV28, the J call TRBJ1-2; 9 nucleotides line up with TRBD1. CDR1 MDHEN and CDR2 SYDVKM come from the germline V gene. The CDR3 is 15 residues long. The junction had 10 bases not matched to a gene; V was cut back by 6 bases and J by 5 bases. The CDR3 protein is CASSRPGQGRYGYTF. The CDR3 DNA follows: TGTGCCAGCAGCAGACCGGGACAGGGAAGATATGGCTACACCTTC.